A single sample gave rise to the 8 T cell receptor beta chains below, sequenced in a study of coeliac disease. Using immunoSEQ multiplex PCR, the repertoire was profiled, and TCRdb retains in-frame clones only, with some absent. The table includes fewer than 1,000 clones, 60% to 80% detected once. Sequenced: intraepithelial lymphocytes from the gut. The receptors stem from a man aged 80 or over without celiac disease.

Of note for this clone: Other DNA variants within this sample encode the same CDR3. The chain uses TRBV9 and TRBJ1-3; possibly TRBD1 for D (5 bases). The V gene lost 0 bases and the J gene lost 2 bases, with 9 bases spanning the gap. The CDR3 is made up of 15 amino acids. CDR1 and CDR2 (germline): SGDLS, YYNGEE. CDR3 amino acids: CASSVGSGTGNTIYF. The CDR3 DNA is TGTGCCAGCAGCGTAGGTTCAGGGACTGGAAACACCATATATTTT.

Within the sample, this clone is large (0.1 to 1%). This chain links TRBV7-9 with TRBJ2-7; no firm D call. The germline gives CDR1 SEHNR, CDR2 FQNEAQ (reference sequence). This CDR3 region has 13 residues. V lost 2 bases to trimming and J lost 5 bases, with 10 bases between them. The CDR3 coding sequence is TGTGCCAGCAGCTTATCGGAGACCCACGAGCAGTACGTC. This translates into CASSLSETHEQYV.

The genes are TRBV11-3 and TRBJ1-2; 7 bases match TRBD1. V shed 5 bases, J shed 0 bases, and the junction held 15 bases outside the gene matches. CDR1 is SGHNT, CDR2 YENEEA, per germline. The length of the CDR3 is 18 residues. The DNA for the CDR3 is TGTGCCAGCAGCGCCAATTACAGGGGCCCATCAGCTAACTATGGCTACACCTTC. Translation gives CASSANYRGPSANYGYTF.

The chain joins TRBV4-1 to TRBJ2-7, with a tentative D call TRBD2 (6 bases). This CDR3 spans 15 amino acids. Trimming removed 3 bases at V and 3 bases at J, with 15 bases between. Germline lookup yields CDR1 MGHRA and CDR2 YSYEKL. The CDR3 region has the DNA TGCGCCAGCAGCCATATCAGCGGGTTAAGCTACGAGCAGTACGTC. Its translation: CASSHISGLSYEQYV.

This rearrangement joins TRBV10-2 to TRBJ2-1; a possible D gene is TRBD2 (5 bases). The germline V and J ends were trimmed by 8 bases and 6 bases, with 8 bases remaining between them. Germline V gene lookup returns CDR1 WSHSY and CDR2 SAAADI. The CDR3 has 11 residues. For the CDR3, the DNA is TGCGCCAGCGAGGGCTTCAATGAGCAGTTCTTC. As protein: CASEGFNEQFF.

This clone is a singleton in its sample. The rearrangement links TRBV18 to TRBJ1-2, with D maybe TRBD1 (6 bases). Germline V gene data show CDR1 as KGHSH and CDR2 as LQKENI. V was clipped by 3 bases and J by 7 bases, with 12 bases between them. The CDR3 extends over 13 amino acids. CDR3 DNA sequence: TGTGCCAGCTCACCTTCAGGGGCCCGTGGCTACACCTTC. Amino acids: CASSPSGARGYTF.

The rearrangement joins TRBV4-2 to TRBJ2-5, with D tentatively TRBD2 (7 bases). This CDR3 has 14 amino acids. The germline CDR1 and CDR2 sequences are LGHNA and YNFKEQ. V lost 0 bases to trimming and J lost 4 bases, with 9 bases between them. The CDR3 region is CASSQDRGGETQYF. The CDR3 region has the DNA TGTGCCAGCAGCCAAGATAGGGGGGGAGAGACCCAGTACTTC.

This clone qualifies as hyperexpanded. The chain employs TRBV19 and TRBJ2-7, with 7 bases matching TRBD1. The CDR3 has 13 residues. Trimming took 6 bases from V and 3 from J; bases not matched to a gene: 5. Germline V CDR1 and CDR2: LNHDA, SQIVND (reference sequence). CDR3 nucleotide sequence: TGTGCCAGTAGCTGGACAGGAGACTACGAGCAGTACTTC. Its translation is CASSWTGDYEQYF.